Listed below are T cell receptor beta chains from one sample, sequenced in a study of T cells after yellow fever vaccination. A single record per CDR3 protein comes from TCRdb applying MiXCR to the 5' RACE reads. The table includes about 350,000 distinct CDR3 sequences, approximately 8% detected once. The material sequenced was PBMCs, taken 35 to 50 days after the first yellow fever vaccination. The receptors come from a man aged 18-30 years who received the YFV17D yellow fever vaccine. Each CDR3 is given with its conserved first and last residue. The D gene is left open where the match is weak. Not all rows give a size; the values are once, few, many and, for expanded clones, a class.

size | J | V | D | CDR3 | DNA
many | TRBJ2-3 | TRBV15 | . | CATGGWADTQYF | TGTGCCACCGGAGGCTGGGCAGATACGCAGTATTTT
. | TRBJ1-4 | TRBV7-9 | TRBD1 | CASRLGQGGEKLFF | TGTGCCAGCAGGTTGGGACAGGGAGGTGAAAAACTGTTTTTT
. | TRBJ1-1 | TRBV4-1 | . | CASSQGQPPIGAFF | TGCGCCAGCAGCCAAGGACAGCCCCCCATCGGAGCTTTCTTT
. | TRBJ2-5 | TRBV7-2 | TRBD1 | CASSLGAGQGLYF | TGTGCCAGCAGCTTAGGAGCGGGACAGGGGTTGTACTTC
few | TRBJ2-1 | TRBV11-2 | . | CASSIEGTEQFF | TGTGCCAGCAGCATAGAAGGGACAGAGCAGTTCTTC
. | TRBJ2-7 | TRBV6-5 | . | CASSYSGKEQYF | TGTGCCAGCAGTTACTCCGGAAAGGAGCAGTACTTC
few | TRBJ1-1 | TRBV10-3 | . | CAISDRGNTEAFF | TGTGCCATCAGTGACAGGGGAAACACTGAAGCTTTCTTT
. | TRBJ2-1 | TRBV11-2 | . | CASSIIPGPSGNEQFF | TGTGCCAGCAGTATTATCCCGGGACCCTCGGGCAATGAGCAGTTCTTC
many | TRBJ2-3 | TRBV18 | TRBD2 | CASSPGGDTQYF | TGTGCCAGCAGCCCGGGGGGGGATACGCAGTATTTT
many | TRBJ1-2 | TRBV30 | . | CAWSRQVDGYTF | TGTGCCTGGAGTAGACAGGTGGATGGCTACACCTTC
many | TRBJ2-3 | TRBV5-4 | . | CASSHDNSGLDTQYF | TGTGCCAGCAGCCACGACAATAGCGGTCTAGATACGCAGTATTTT
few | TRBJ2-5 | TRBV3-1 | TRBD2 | CASSHISGGAQETQYF | TGTGCCAGCAGCCACATTAGCGGGGGGGCGCAAGAGACCCAGTACTTC
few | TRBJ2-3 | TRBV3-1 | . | CASSQGNTQYF | TGTGCCAGCAGCCAAGGAAATACGCAGTATTTT
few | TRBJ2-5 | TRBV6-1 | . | CASSKASWTETQYF | TGTGCCAGCAGCAAAGCAAGTTGGACGGAGACCCAGTACTTC
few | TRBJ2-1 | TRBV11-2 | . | CASSIWEQSSSYNEQFF | TGTGCCAGCAGCATATGGGAACAGTCTAGCTCCTACAATGAGCAGTTCTTC
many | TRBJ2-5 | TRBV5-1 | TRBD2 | CASSPGLAGRETQYF | TGCGCCAGCAGCCCCGGACTAGCGGGGCGGGAGACCCAGTACTTC
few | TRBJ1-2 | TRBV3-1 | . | CASSHLEPNGHYGYTF | TGTGCCAGCAGCCACCTTGAACCCAACGGCCACTATGGCTACACCTTC
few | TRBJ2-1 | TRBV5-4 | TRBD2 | CASSSRKGTSGNEQFF | TGTGCCAGCAGCTCCCGAAAGGGGACTAGCGGGAATGAGCAGTTCTTC
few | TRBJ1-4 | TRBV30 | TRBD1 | CAWSTQGVEKLFF | TGTGCCTGGAGTACCCAGGGGGTTGAAAAACTGTTTTTT
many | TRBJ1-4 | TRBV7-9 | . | CASSPPEGRINEKLFF | TGTGCCAGCAGCCCACCAGAGGGACGGATTAATGAAAAACTGTTTTTT
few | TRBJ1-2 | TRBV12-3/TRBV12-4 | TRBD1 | CASRWTGASNYGYTF | TGTGCCAGCAGATGGACAGGAGCGTCTAACTATGGCTACACCTTC
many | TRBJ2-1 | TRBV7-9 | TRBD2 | CASSQEGGGGEQFF | TGTGCCAGCAGCCAAGAGGGCGGGGGTGGTGAGCAGTTCTTC
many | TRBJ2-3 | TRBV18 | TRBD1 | CASSQRGQSTDTQYF | TGTGCCAGCTCACAGAGGGGGCAAAGCACAGATACGCAGTATTTT
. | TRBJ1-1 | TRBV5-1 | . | CASSALRQSEAFF | TGCGCCAGCAGCGCCCTTCGACAGTCTGAAGCTTTCTTT
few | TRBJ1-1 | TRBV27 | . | CASSLLGSEVDTEAFF | TGTGCCAGCAGTTTATTGGGGTCCGAGGTGGACACTGAAGCTTTCTTT
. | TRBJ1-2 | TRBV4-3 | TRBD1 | CASSPNREQGWVGYTF | TGCGCCAGCAGCCCGAATCGAGAACAGGGGTGGGTTGGCTACACCTTC
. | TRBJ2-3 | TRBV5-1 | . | CASSLGHPKADTQYF | TGCGCCAGCAGCTTGGGACACCCGAAGGCAGATACGCAGTATTTT
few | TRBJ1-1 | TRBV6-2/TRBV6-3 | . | CASLRWPNTEAFF | TGTGCCAGCCTGCGATGGCCAAACACTGAAGCTTTCTTT
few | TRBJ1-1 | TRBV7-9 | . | CASSRESGTEAFF | TGTGCCAGCAGCCGCGAGAGCGGGACTGAAGCTTTCTTT
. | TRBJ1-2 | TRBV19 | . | CASSTPGGRGGYTF | TGTGCCAGTAGTACGCCCGGGGGGCGCGGTGGCTACACCTTC
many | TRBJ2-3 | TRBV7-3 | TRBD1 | CASSQDRGRADTQYF | TGTGCCAGCAGCCAAGACAGGGGTCGGGCAGATACGCAGTATTTT